This T cell receptor beta chain comes out of a study of blood T cell repertoires in COVID-19. As for the study in general: Nucleic acid was either cDNA or gDNA, and it came from T cells, B-cell-depleted T cells, or PBMCs.

In the authors' methods: Quantification of nucleated cells was approximated via reference gene primer amplification. Clones were sequenced by immunoSEQ multiplex PCR, and TCRdb holds only the in-frame ones, with some missing. Clone size and the V and J calls come from that table; the DNA yielded D and trimming. Of 80,000 to 100,000 clones in the sample, about nine tenths were seen once. This CDR3 has 17 residues. Germline CDR1 reads SEHNR; CDR2 reads FQNEAQ (reference sequence). Trimming took off 2 bases at V and 0 bases at J, with 14 bases between the two ends. Sequencing was carried out using peripheral blood. The chain has TRBV7-9 and TRBJ1-3; TRBD1 is a possible D gene (5 bases). This TCR was sampled from a man between 60 and 70 years old with acute or convalescent COVID-19. CDR3 protein: CASSLFLGGYSGNTIYF. The CDR3 DNA is TGTGCCAGCAGCTTATTCCTGGGGGGTTACTCTGGAAACACCATATATTTT. The variable domain in full, completed from reference TRBV7-9 and TRBJ1-3, reads DTGVSQNPRHKITKRGQNVTFRCDPISEHNRLYWYRQTLGQGPEFLTYFQNEAQLEKSRLLSDRFSAERPKGSFSTLEIQRTEQGDSAMYLCASSLFLGGYSGNTIYFGEGSWLTVV.